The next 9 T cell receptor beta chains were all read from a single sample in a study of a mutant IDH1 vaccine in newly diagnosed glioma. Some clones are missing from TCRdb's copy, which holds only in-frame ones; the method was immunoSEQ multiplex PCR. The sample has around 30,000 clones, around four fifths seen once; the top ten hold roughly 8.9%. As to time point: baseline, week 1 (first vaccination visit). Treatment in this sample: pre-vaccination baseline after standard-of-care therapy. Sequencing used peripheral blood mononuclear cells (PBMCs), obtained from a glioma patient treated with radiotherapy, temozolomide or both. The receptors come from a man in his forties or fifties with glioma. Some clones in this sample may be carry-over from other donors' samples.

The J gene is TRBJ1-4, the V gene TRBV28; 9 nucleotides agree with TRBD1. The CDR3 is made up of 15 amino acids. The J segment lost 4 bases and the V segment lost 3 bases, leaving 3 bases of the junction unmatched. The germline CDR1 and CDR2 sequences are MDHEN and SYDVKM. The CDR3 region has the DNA TGTGCCAGCAGTTTGGGGACAGGGTTTAATGAAAAACTGTTTTTT. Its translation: CASSLGTGFNEKLFF.

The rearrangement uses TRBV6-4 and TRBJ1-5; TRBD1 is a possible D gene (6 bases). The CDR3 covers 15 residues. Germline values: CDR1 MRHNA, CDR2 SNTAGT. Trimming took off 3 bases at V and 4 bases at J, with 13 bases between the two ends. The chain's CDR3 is CASSEQGTYNQPQHF. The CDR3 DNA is TGTGCCAGCAGTGAACAGGGCACGTATAATCAGCCCCAGCATTTT.

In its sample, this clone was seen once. In DNA, the CDR3 is TGTGCCAGCAGCCCCCCGACAGGGGGTGTGCATGGCTACACCTTC. Amino acids: CASSPPTGGVHGYTF. The chain recombines TRBV9 with TRBJ1-2, with TRBD1 identical over 9 bases. V dropped 4 bases and J dropped 6; count of bases not matched to a gene: 10. Germline CDR1 SGDLS, CDR2 YYNGEE. The CDR3 is 15 amino acids.

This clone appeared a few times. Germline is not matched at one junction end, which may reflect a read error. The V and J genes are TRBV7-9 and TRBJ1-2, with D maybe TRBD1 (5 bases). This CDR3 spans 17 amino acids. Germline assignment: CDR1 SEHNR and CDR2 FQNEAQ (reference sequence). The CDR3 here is CASSLGDNSVFVYGYTF. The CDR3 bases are TGTGCCAGCAGTTTAGGGGATAACAGCGTCTTTGTCTATGGCTACACCTTC.

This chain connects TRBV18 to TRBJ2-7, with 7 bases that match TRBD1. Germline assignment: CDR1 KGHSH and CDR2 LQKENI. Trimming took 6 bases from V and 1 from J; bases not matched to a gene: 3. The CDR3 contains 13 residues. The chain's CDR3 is CASSPTGSYEQYF. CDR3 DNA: TGTGCCAGCTCCCCGACAGGGTCCTACGAGCAGTACTTC.

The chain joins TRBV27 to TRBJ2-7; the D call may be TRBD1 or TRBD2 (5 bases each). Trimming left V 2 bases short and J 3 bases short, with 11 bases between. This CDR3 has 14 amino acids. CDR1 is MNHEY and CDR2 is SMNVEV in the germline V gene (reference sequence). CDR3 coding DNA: TGTGCCAGCAGTTTAAAATGGGACGGCTACGAGCAGTACTTC. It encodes CASSLKWDGYEQYF.

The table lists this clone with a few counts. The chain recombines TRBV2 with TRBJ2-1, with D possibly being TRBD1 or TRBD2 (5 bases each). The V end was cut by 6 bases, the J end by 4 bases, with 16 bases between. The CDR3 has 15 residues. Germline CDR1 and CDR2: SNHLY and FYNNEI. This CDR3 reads CASRSRESVYNEQFF. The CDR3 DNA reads TGTGCCAGCAGGAGCAGGGAGTCGGTATACAATGAGCAGTTCTTC.

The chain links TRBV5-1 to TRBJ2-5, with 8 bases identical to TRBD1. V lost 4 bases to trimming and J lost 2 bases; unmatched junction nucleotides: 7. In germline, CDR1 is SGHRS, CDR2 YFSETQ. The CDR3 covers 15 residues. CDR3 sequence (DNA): TGCGCCAGCAGCCCAGGACAGGGACCTCAAGAGACCCAGTACTTC. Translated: CASSPGQGPQETQYF.

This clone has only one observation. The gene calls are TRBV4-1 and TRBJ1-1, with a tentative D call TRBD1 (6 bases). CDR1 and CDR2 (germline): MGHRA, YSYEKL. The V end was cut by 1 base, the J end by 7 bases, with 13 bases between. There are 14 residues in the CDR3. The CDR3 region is CASSQAYREVEAFF. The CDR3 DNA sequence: TGCGCCAGCAGCCAAGCGTACAGGGAAGTTGAAGCTTTCTTT.